A single sample is the source of the 11 T cell receptor beta chains below, sequenced in a study of blood T cell repertoires in COVID-19. This table comes from immunoSEQ multiplex PCR, and its TCRdb copy is limited to in-frame clones, with some not included. This sample has around 450,000 clones; around 89% occur once, and the top ten carry roughly 4.3%. Material for sequencing was peripheral blood. Source of these receptors: a woman in her 30s with acute or convalescent COVID-19.

The chain recombines TRBV3-1 (or the pseudogene TRBV3-2) with TRBJ2-1, with D hard to call. The CDR3 covers 15 residues. V dropped 2 bases and J dropped 8 bases, with 16 bases sitting between them. Looked up from germline, CDR1 is LGHDT and CDR2 is YNNKEL (reference sequence). CDR3 residues: CASSQSPMAPDEQFF. DNA for the CDR3: TGTGCCAGCAGCCAATCCCCAATGGCCCCCGATGAGCAGTTCTTC.

The V gene is TRBV11-2, the J gene TRBJ1-5, with 8 bases matching TRBD1. Germline V gives CDR1 SGHAT, CDR2 FQNNGV. The CDR3 consists of 13 residues. J lost 4 bases, V lost 4 bases, and 0 bases had no gene match. In DNA form, the CDR3 reads TGTGCCAGCAGCTGGACAGGGAATCAGCCCCAGCATTTT. It is translated as CASSWTGNQPQHF.

The chain employs TRBV10-2 and TRBJ2-7; TRBD1 matches at 9 bases. This CDR3 has 15 amino acids. V shed 2 bases and J 7 bases; nucleotides not matched to a gene: 9. Germline V CDR1 and CDR2: WSHSY, SAAADI. CDR3 sequence reads: CASSERDRGFYEQYF. The CDR3, as DNA: TGCGCCAGCAGTGAGCGAGACAGGGGGTTCTATGAGCAGTACTTC.

The chain recombines TRBV5-1 with TRBJ2-1; a weak D match, TRBD1 (6 bases). The CDR3 has 18 residues. Germline assignment: CDR1 SGHRS and CDR2 YFSETQ. V was pared by 2 bases and J by 1 base, with 19 bases between. The CDR3 loop reads CASSLAGGGQGSYNEQFF. The CDR3 DNA reads TGCGCCAGCAGCTTAGCTGGTGGGGGTCAGGGGTCCTACAATGAGCAGTTCTTC.

This chain joins TRBV5-1 and TRBJ2-1; 11 nucleotides line up with TRBD1. The ends lost 0 bases at V and 7 bases at J; junction bases unmatched: 3. In germline, CDR1 is SGHRS, CDR2 YFSETQ. This CDR3 has 15 amino acids. The CDR3 bases are TGCGCCAGCAGCTTGGAGGACAGGGGGCGAAATGAGCAGTTCTTC. Its translation is CASSLEDRGRNEQFF.

The chain couples TRBV3-1 (or the pseudogene TRBV3-2) to TRBJ2-5, with 11 bases fitting TRBD2. The germline V gene has CDR1 LGHDT and CDR2 YNNKEL (reference sequence). CDR3 size: 15 residues. Losses at the gene ends were 4 bases for V and 1 base for J; bases not matched to a gene: 2. The CDR3 DNA reads as TGTGCCAGCAGCCCCCTAGCGGGGGGCCAAGAGACCCAGTACTTC. Its translation: CASSPLAGGQETQYF.

This chain uses TRBV27 with TRBJ2-7; TRBD1 matches at 7 bases. CDR1 MNHEY and CDR2 SMNVEV come from the germline V gene (reference sequence). This CDR3 has 13 residues. The ends lost 8 bases at V and 0 bases at J; junction bases unmatched: 4. The CDR3 nucleotides read TGTGCCAGCGGAACAGGGGCCTCCTACGAGCAGTACTTC. Encoded protein: CASGTGASYEQYF.

CDR3 protein: CATSQGVNRSYEQYF. The CDR3 DNA reads TGTGCCACCTCTCAGGGGGTTAACAGATCCTACGAGCAGTACTTC. This chain joins TRBV15 and TRBJ2-7, with 7 bases fitting TRBD1. Germline lookup yields CDR1 LNHNV and CDR2 YYDKDF (reference sequence). This CDR3 contains 15 residues. The trim removed 8 bases at V and 1 base at J, leaving 11 bases unmatched.

Regarding this clone: In the same sample, other DNA sequences code for this CDR3. V usage is TRBV5-1 and J usage is TRBJ2-1, with D uncertain. The CDR3 covers 14 residues. Trimming pared 0 bases from V and 0 bases from J, leaving 4 bases between. The germline V gene has CDR1 SGHRS and CDR2 YFSETQ. For the CDR3, the DNA is TGCGCCAGCAGCTTGGAGAGCTCCTACAATGAGCAGTTCTTC. The encoded protein is CASSLESSYNEQFF.

V is TRBV5-5 and J is TRBJ2-7; weak D call: TRBD1 (5 bases). Between the trimmed V and J ends, which lost 1 base and 4 bases, there was a span of 6 bases. CDR1 and CDR2 from the germline V gene are SGHKS and YYEKEE (reference sequence). The CDR3 has 12 residues. In DNA, the CDR3 is TGTGCCAGCAGCTTGAGGACATACGAGCAGTACTTC. This gives the protein CASSLRTYEQYF.

The chain links TRBV28 to TRBJ2-1, with TRBD2 identical over 11 bases. The V gene end was trimmed by 5 bases and the J gene end by 8 bases; junction bases not matched to a gene: 14. The germline V gene has CDR1 MDHEN and CDR2 SYDVKM. The CDR3 loop spans 17 amino acids. CDR3 protein: CASSPGTSGSRRDEQFF. The CDR3 DNA is TGTGCCAGCAGTCCCGGGACTAGCGGTTCCAGACGGGATGAGCAGTTCTTC.